This T cell receptor beta chain was observed in a study of T cells after yellow fever vaccination. About the study: When fractions had low cell numbers, they were prepared with SMART-Seq v4 Ultra Low Input.

TCRdb reprocessed the 5' RACE reads with MiXCR, giving one entry per CDR3 protein. Seen here are approximately 550,000 distinct CDR3 sequences, 13% observed once, and the top ten hold about 14%. This clonotype has only a few counts. The antigen remains undetermined. Regarding the study as a whole: Although most clonotypes did not, a small share appeared in both CD4 and CD8 compartments. The booster saw the reappearance of most primary-vaccination clones (around 96% CD4, around 88% CD8).

V dropped 7 bases and J dropped 4 bases, with 16 bases sitting between them. The germline gives CDR1 GTSNPN, CDR2 SVGIG (reference sequence). The CDR3 length is 13 residues. This sequence was found in a man aged 25 to 40 who received the YFV17D yellow fever vaccine. Sequencing used PBMCs, obtained on the day of the yellow fever booster vaccination. The chain uses TRBV30 and TRBJ2-5; tentatively, D is TRBD1 (7 bases). CDR3 DNA: TGTGCCTCCCTATTTCAGGGGGGAGAGACCCAGTACTTC. As protein: CASLFQGGETQYF.